The clone carrying this T cell receptor (beta chain) occurred a few times. Its antigen remains unidentified. The source of the sample is a study of T-cell reconstitution after alpha-beta-depleted transplantation in children. A library of TCRbeta sequences, prepared with unique molecular identifiers, was generated. From the PCR reads, TCRdb called clonotypes with MiXCR, one entry per CDR3 protein. The sample lists 140,000 to 150,000 distinct CDR3 sequences; more than 8% were seen once. Study-wide results and limits: Reportedly, only several hundred clones from non-depleted graft cells drove alpha-beta T-cell counts at about two months.

Trimming stripped 3 bases from V and 0 bases from J, with 9 bases between. CDR1 is DFQATT, CDR2 SNEGSKA, per germline (reference sequence). The CDR3 is made up of 14 amino acids. V usage is TRBV20-1 and J usage is TRBJ2-1; D unresolved. The sequences come from PBMCs, mostly from graft donor cells, collected 180 days after TCRalphabeta/CD19-depleted stem cell transplant. The TCR comes from a female patient aged 2 to 10 who had a stem cell transplant for congenital amegakaryocytic thrombocytopenia, so the T cells may come from the graft donor. This CDR3 reads CSASWLGSYNEQFF. In DNA form, the CDR3 reads TGCAGTGCTAGTTGGCTGGGCTCCTACAATGAGCAGTTCTTC.